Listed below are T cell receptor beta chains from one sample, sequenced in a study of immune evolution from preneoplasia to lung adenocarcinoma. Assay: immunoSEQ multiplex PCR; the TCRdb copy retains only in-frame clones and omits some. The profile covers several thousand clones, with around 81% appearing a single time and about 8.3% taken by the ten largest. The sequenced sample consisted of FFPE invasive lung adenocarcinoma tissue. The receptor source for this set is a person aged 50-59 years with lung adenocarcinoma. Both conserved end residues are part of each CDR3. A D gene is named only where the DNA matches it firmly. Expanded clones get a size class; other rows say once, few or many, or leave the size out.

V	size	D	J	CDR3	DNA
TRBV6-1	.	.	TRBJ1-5	CASSDSFYQPQHF	TGTGCCAGCAGTGACAGTTTTTATCAGCCCCAGCATTTT
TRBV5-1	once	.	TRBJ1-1	CASSFSTGWNTEAFF	TGCGCCAGCAGCTTTTCGACAGGATGGAACACTGAAGCTTTCTTT
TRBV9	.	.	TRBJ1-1	CASSVGAKPMNTEAFF	TGTGCCAGCAGCGTAGGGGCCAAACCTATGAACACTGAAGCTTTCTTT
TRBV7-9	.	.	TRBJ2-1	CASSPDRGRPYNEQFF	TGTGCCAGCAGCCCAGATCGGGGGCGCCCCTACAATGAGCAGTTCTTC
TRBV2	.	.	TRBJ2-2	CASSDRDLNTGELFF	TGTGCCAGCAGTGACAGGGACCTGAACACCGGGGAGCTGTTTTTT
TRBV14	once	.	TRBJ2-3	CASSQQEGDTQYF	TGTGCCAGCAGCCAGCAAGAAGGAGATACGCAGTATTTT
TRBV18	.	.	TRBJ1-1	CASGGLATEAFF	TGTGCCAGCGGGGGATTGGCCACTGAAGCTTTCTTT
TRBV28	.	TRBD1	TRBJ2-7	CASSPRQGGYEQYF	TGTGCCAGCAGTCCTCGACAGGGGGGTTACGAGCAGTACTTC
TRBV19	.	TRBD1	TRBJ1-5	CASKLEGAVQPQHF	TGTGCCAGTAAACTTGAGGGGGCAGTTCAGCCCCAGCATTTT
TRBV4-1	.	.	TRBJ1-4	CASSGTGPYEKLFF	TGCGCCAGCAGCGGAACCGGGCCATATGAAAAACTGTTTTTT
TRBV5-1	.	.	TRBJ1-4	CASSPGANEKLFF	TGCGCCAGCAGCCCGGGAGCTAATGAAAAACTGTTTTTT
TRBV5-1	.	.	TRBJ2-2	CASSLLAGDTGELFF	TGCGCCAGCAGCTTGCTTGCAGGGGACACCGGGGAGCTGTTTTTT
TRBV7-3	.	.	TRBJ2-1	CASSFARSNEQFF	TGTGCCAGCAGCTTTGCTCGTAGCAATGAGCAGTTCTTC
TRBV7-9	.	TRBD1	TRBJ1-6	CASSLGQGTAAPLHF	TGTGCCAGCAGCTTAGGACAGGGGACCGCGGCACCCCTCCACTTT
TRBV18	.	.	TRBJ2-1	CASSPQQEEQFF	TGTGCCAGCTCACCACAGCAGGAAGAGCAGTTCTTC
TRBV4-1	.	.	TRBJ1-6	CASSQDGGGDNSPLHF	TGCGCCAGCAGCCAAGACGGAGGAGGTGATAATTCACCCCTCCACTTT
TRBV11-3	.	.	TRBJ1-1	CASRFRVGGTEAFF	TGTGCCAGCAGATTCAGGGTAGGAGGCACTGAAGCTTTCTTT
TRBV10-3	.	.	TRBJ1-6	CAITGQDNSPLHF	TGTGCCATCACTGGGCAGGATAATTCACCCCTCCACTTT
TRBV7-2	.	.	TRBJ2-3	CASSLDPRASGTDTQYF	TGTGCCAGCAGCTTAGACCCCCGGGCTAGCGGCACAGATACGCAGTATTTT
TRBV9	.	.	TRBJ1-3	CASSAGGPASSGNTIYF	TGTGCCAGCAGCGCCGGGGGACCTGCAAGCTCTGGAAACACCATATATTTT
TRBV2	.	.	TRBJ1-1	CASRPGLNTEAFF	TGTGCCAGCAGACCGGGTCTCAACACTGAAGCTTTCTTT
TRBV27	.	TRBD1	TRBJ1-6	CASSSRGRGSSPLHF	TGTGCCAGCAGTTCAAGGGGGCGGGGGAGCTCACCCCTCCACTTT
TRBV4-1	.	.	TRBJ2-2	CASSPSWIAANTGELFF	TGCGCCAGCAGCCCCTCCTGGATAGCTGCGAACACCGGGGAGCTGTTTTTT
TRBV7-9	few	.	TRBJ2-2	CASSYGPLLRELFF	TGTGCCAGCAGCTACGGGCCGCTACTCCGGGAGCTGTTTTTT
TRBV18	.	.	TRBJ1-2	CASSEGRNYGYTF	TGTGCCAGCTCAGAAGGACGGAACTATGGCTACACCTTC
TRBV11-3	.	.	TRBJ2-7	CASSLQSSYEQYF	TGTGCCAGCAGCTTACAGAGCTCCTACGAGCAGTACTTC
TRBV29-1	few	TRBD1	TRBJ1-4	CSVATGSEKLFF	TGCAGCGTAGCGACAGGGAGTGAAAAACTGTTTTTT
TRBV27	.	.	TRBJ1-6	CASSLQNNSPLHF	TGTGCCAGCAGTTTACAAAATAATTCACCCCTCCACTTT
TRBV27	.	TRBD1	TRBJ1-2	CASSLNQGGVGTNYGYTF	TGTGCCAGCAGTTTAAACCAGGGGGGTGTGGGTACTAACTATGGCTACACCTTC
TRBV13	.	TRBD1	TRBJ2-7	CASSHRDRTYEQYF	TGTGCCAGCAGCCACCGGGACAGAACATACGAGCAGTACTTC
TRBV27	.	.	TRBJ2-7	CASSSRAGRYPYEQYF	TGTGCCAGCAGTTCCCGGGCGGGCAGGTACCCGTACGAGCAGTACTTC
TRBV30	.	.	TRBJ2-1	CAWREPGTERFREQFF	TGTGCCTGGAGAGAACCCGGGACTGAGAGGTTCAGGGAGCAGTTCTTC
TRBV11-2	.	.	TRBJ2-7	CASSLVGGRQYF	TGTGCCAGCAGCTTAGTAGGAGGGAGGCAGTACTTC
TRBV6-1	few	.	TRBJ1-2	CASRSRTPLYYGYTF	TGTGCCAGCAGGAGCCGGACTCCGCTTTACTATGGCTACACCTTC